This TCR beta chain was sequenced in a study of blood T cell repertoires in COVID-19. The germline gives CDR1 MGHRA, CDR2 YSYEKL. Trimming cost V 0 bases and J 0 bases; bases outside gene matches: 6. This CDR3 spans 18 amino acids. Profiling relied on immunoSEQ multiplex PCR, and the TCRdb table lists in-frame clones only, not all of them. The sample consists of 65,000 to 75,000 clones, 90% of them appearing once. The chain carries TRBV4-1 and TRBJ2-2, with TRBD2 matching 8 bases. The source material was peripheral blood. This receptor was obtained from a man aged 45 to 65 with acute or convalescent COVID-19. This CDR3 is CASSQDNPGGTNTGELFF. CDR3 nucleotide sequence: TGCGCCAGCAGCCAAGATAACCCGGGGGGGACGAACACCGGGGAGCTGTTTTTT.